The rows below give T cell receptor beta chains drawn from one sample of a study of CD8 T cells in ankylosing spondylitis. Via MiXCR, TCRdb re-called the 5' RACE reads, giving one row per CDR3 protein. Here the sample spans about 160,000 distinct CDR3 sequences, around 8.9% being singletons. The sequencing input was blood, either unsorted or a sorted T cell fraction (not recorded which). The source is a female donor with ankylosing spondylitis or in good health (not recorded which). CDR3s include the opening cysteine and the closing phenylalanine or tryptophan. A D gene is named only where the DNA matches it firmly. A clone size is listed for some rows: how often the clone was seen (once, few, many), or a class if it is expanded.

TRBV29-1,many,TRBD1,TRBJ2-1,TGCAGCGTTACCCCGGGACAGGGGCCTGAGCAGTTCTTC,CSVTPGQGPEQFF
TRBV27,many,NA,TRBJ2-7,TGTGCCAGCAGTTTCAAGAGCTCCTACGAGCAGTACTTC,CASSFKSSYEQYF
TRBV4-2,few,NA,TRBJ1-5,TGTGCCAGCAGCCAAGATAGGGGGGCCAATCAGCCCCAGCATTTT,CASSQDRGANQPQHF
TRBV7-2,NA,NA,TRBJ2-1,TGTGCCAGCAGCCCACTGGCGGTTAGCTCCTACAATGAGCAGTTCTTC,CASSPLAVSSYNEQFF
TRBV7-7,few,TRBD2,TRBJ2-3,TGTGCCAGCAGCCGGACTAGCGCAGATACGCAGTATTTT,CASSRTSADTQYF
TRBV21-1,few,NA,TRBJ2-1,TGTGCCAGCAGCCCCCGACAGGCCCCTAAAGTATACAATGAGCAGTTCTTC,CASSPRQAPKVYNEQFF
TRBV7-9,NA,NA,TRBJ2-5,TGTGCCAGCAGCTTAACAACGGACAGCCAAGAGACCCAGTACTTC,CASSLTTDSQETQYF
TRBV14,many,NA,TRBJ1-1,TGTGCCAGCAGCCAAGACGCACGGACTGAAGCTTTCTTT,CASSQDARTEAFF
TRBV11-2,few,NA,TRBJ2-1,TGTGCCAGCAGCTTAGACCTGGACAGCTACAATGAGCAGTTCTTC,CASSLDLDSYNEQFF
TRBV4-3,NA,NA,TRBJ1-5,TGCGCCAGCAGCCCCCAGCGGGGCACTAATCAGCCCCAGCATTTT,CASSPQRGTNQPQHF
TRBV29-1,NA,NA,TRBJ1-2,TGCAGCGTTGAAAGCCAGGGTCCCTTCTATGGCTACACCTTC,CSVESQGPFYGYTF
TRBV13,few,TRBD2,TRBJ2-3,TGTGCCAGCAGCTCCGGGACTAGCGGGATCCCCCGAAGCACAGATACGCAGTATTTT,CASSSGTSGIPRSTDTQYF
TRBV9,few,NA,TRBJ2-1,TGTGCCAGCAGCGAGGGGAGCAATGAGCAGTTCTTC,CASSEGSNEQFF
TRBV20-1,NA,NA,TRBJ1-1,TGCAGTGCCCCACCGGTGGGGGCGACTGAAGCTTTCTTT,CSAPPVGATEAFF
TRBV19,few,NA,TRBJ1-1,TGTGCCAGTAGTCTTTTGGTAGGGACAATGAACACTGAAGCTTTCTTT,CASSLLVGTMNTEAFF
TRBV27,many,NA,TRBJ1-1,TGTGCCAGCAGTTTAGGTCAGACTACTGAAGCTTTCTTT,CASSLGQTTEAFF
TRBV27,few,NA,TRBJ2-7,TGTGCCAGCAGTTATCAGGGGGGAGTCTACGAGCAGTACTTC,CASSYQGGVYEQYF
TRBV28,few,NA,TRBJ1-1,TGTGCCAGCAGTATTTTGAGGGTGGCGGACTTTTATGAAGCTTTCTTT,CASSILRVADFYEAFF
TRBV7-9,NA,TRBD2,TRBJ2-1,TGTGCCAGCAGCTCTGACCGGGAGGGCGTATCCTACAATGAGCAGTTCTTC,CASSSDREGVSYNEQFF
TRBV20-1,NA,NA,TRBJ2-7,TGCAGTGCTAGAGATATCAGAGTGTCCTACGAGCAGTACTTC,CSARDIRVSYEQYF
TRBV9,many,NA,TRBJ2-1,TGTGCCAGCAGCTCCCCCCAGGGCGTTTTGGGTAATGAGCAGTTCTTC,CASSSPQGVLGNEQFF
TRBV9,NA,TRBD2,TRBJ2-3,TGTGCCAGCAGCGTATACCCCAACAAGAGCGGGGGGACAGATACGCAGTATTTT,CASSVYPNKSGGTDTQYF
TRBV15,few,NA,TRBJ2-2,TGTGCCACCAGCAGAGGAGGGTTCGCCGGGGAGCTGTTTTTT,CATSRGGFAGELFF
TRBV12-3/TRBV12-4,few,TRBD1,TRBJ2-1,TGTGCCAGCAGTTTAGTTATCTCAGGGGGAAGGCATGAGCAGTTCTTC,CASSLVISGGRHEQFF
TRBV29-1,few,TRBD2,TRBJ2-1,TGCAGCGCCCGCCCGGGACTAGCGGGAGTGCGGAGCTCCTACAATGAGCAGTTCTTC,CSARPGLAGVRSSYNEQFF
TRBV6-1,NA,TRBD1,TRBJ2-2,TGTGCCAGCCTCCCTTACGGTCCGGACAGGGGGCACCAAACCGGGGAGCTGTTTTTT,CASLPYGPDRGHQTGELFF
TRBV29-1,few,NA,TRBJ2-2,TGCAGCGTTGGAATAGGACTGAACACCGGGGAGCTGTTTTTT,CSVGIGLNTGELFF
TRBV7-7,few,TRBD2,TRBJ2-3,TGTGCCAGCGTATCGGGAGGGCCTAGCACAGATACGCAGTATTTT,CASVSGGPSTDTQYF
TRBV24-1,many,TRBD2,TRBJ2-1,TGTGCCACGAAACCGGGACTAGAAGGCGATGAGCAGTTCTTC,CATKPGLEGDEQFF
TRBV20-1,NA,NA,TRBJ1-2,TGCAGTGCTAGAGATCTGGCAGCTAACTATGGCTACACCTTC,CSARDLAANYGYTF
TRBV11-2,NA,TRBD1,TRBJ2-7,TGTGCCAGCAGCCCACGGGACAGGGTAAACGAGCAGTACTTC,CASSPRDRVNEQYF
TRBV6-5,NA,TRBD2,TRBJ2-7,TGTGCCAGCAGTTACTTAACAGCCGGGACTAGCGGGGACTACGAGCAGTACTTC,CASSYLTAGTSGDYEQYF
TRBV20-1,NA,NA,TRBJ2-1,TGCAGTGCTAGAAACTACCAGGGTGACAATGAGCAGTTCTTC,CSARNYQGDNEQFF
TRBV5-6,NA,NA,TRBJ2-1,TGTGCCAGCAGCAGCCCCCGGGAAACAGAGCAGTTCTTC,CASSSPRETEQFF
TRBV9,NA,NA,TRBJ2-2,TGTGCCAGCAGCTATTATATAACCCCGACAGGATCCGGGGAGCTGTTTTTT,CASSYYITPTGSGELFF
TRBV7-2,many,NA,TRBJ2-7,TGTGCCAGCAGCTTAGTAGCCCTCTCAAGGGACGAGCAGTACTTC,CASSLVALSRDEQYF
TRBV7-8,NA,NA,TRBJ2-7,TGTGCCAGCAGTTCTCCGACAGGAGCCTACGAGCAGTACTTC,CASSSPTGAYEQYF
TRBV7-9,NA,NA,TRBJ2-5,TGTGCCAGCAGCTGGGGACTCTATACTCCAGAGACCCAGTACTTC,CASSWGLYTPETQYF
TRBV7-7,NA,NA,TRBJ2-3,TGTGCCAGCAGCTTGCGTCAGGGAAGGGGAACAGATACGCAGTATTTT,CASSLRQGRGTDTQYF
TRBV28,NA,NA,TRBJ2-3,TGTGCCAGCAGTTCCAATCGACTCATATCTAGCACAGATACGCAGTATTTT,CASSSNRLISSTDTQYF
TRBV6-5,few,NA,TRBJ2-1,TGTGCCAGCAGTTACTCGCGTCAGGCCTACAATGAGCAGTTCTTC,CASSYSRQAYNEQFF
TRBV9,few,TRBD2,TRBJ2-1,TGTGCCTCCCTTGGGGGGGGAGTTTTTAATGAGCAGTTCTTC,CASLGGGVFNEQFF
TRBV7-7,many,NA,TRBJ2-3,TGTGCCAGCAGTCCCGGGCTCAGCACAGATACGCAGTATTTT,CASSPGLSTDTQYF
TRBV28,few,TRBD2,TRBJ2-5,TGTGCCAGCAGTTTCAGGCAGCGGGGCAGGGCCCAGTACTTC,CASSFRQRGRAQYF
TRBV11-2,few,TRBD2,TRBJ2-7,TGTGCCAGCAGTTCAAGTATAGTCATGACTAGCGGGAAGAGTAGCGAGCAGTACTTC,CASSSSIVMTSGKSSEQYF
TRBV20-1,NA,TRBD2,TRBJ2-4,TGCAGTGCTAGAGACGTAAAGCGGGAGTTAAACATTCAGTACTTC,CSARDVKRELNIQYF
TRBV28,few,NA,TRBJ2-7,TGTGCCAGCAAGGGGACACCCATTTACGAGCAGTACTTC,CASKGTPIYEQYF
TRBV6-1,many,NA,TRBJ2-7,TGTGCCAGCAGCGGGAAGTGGCCGAGGAACGAGCAGTACTTC,CASSGKWPRNEQYF
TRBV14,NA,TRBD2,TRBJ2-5,TGTGCCAGCAGCCACCAAATTCTAGCGGGAGAAGGGGAGACCCAGTACTTC,CASSHQILAGEGETQYF
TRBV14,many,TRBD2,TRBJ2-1,TGTGCCAGCAGCCAAACTGGGACTAGCGGGAGGGTCCTCTACAATGAGCAGTTCTTC,CASSQTGTSGRVLYNEQFF
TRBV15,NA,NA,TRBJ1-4,TGTGCCACCAGCAGAAGTGACAGCCTAAATGAAAAACTGTTTTTT,CATSRSDSLNEKLFF
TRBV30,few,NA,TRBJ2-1,TGTGCCTGGAGTGTGCATGAGCAGTTCTTC,CAWSVHEQFF
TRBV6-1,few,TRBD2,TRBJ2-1,TGTGCCAGCAGACCCTCTAGCGGGAGCTCCTACAATGAGCAGTTCTTC,CASRPSSGSSYNEQFF
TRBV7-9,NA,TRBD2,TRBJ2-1,TGTGCCAGCAGCTCCGAGCGGGAGAGGGGGAATGAGCAGTTCTTC,CASSSERERGNEQFF
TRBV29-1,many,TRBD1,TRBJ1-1,TGCAGCGTCGAGACAGGGGGCATCGCTTTCTTT,CSVETGGIAFF
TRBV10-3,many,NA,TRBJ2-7,TGTGCCATCAGCGATCTAACTTCCGGGACGGCAACCTACGAGCAGTACTTC,CAISDLTSGTATYEQYF
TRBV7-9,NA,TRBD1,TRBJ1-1,TGTGCCAGCAGCTTGGACAGACTCAGGGGGGGTACTGAAGCTTTCTTT,CASSLDRLRGGTEAFF
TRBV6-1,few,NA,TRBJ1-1,TGTGCCAGCAGTACAGGTTGGGGAAGCACTGAAGCTTTCTTT,CASSTGWGSTEAFF
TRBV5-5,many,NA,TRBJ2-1,TGTGCCAGCAGCTCGAACAATGAGCAGTTCTTC,CASSSNNEQFF